This TCR beta chain was observed in a study of beta chain features in type 1 diabetes. Study observations and caveats: The study found moderately but significantly shorter TCRB CDR3s in all four CD4+ subsets of Type 1 diabetes patients. Diminished insertions and augmented deletions at VDJ junctions characterized type 1 diabetes patients.

Every bit of the isolated RNA underwent reverse transcription, so sequencing read expressed TCRB transcripts. TCRdb keeps only in-frame clones here, not all; method: immunoSEQ multiplex PCR. The data contain 300,000 to 350,000 clones, 9.3% of them singletons. The V and J ends lost 6 bases and 5 bases, in that order; junction bases with no gene match: 8. CDR3 length: 15 amino acids. CDR1 and CDR2 (germline): MNHNY, SVGAGI (reference sequence). This clone has only a few counts. The antigen is not known. The sequencing input was central memory CD4+ T cells from blood. The V gene is TRBV6-6, the J gene TRBJ2-5; 11 nucleotides align to TRBD1. The TCR originated in a young man with type 1 diabetes. The CDR3: CASRPGQGARETQYF. Here the CDR3 DNA reads TGTGCCAGCAGACCAGGACAGGGGGCGCGGGAGACCCAGTACTTC.